This T cell receptor (beta chain) was found in a study of glioma-infiltrating T cells after dendritic cell vaccination. Study at large: Glioblastoma patients came from Phase I and II dendritic cell vaccination trials. Dendritic cells derived from monocytes and pulsed with autologous tumor lysate formed the vaccine.

Sequencing was performed with immunoSEQ multiplex PCR; in TCRdb, only in-frame clones are kept and a portion is missing. In the table there are more than 100,000 clones, 75% to 85% of which are singletons. The CDR3 loop spans 12 amino acids. Germline CDR1 is MNHEY and CDR2 is SMNVEV (reference sequence). Trimming took 5 bases from V and 3 from J, leaving 8 bases between them. Sequencing used blood, obtained before dendritic cell vaccination. V and J are TRBV27 and TRBJ2-7; D is perhaps TRBD1 (5 bases). This clonotype was sampled from a human donor with glioblastoma. The CDR3 nucleotides are TGTGCCAGCAGTAAGACAGTCTACGAGCAGTACTTC. It is translated as CASSKTVYEQYF.